This TCR beta chain was sequenced during a study of blood T cell repertoires in COVID-19. Clones were read by immunoSEQ multiplex PCR, and TCRdb kept only the in-frame ones, dropping some. This table has around 170,000 clones, about nine tenths appearing once. V shed 0 bases and J shed 10 bases, with 8 bases lying between them. From germline, CDR1 is SGHRS and CDR2 YFSETQ. This CDR3 is 12 amino acids long. Sample: peripheral blood. The V call is TRBV5-1, the J call TRBJ2-1; D may be TRBD2 (5 bases). The TCR was taken from a man between 60 and 70 years old with acute or convalescent COVID-19. CDR3 nucleotide sequence: TGCGCCAGCAGCTTGGGACTACCCGAGCAGTTCTTC. Protein product: CASSLGLPEQFF.